The 25 T cell receptor beta chains below were found in one sample sequenced in a study of T cells in Graves' hyperthyroidism and ophthalmopathy (dated by TCRdb to between 2018 and 2021). The library relied on multiplex PCR. The listed sequencing device is Illumina HiSeq 2000. The TCR beta CDR3 regions were amplified from the RNA transcripts. The first round of RT-PCR for the TCR CDR3 was performed with the HTBI primer set and the Qiagen OneStep RT-PCR kit. TCRdb applied fastp at Q25 and MiXCR to the public reads, then kept only in-frame beta chains. Merged by CDR3 protein, the rows form single entries marked with the most common genes and DNA. A total of 300,000 to 450,000 distinct CDR3 sequences appear in this sample, around 13% of them only once. The ten largest clones represent approximately 11% of the sample. Sequencing was carried out using blood. Receptors originate from a woman in her sixties with Graves' hyperthyroidism.

The chain joins TRBV28 to TRBJ1-1; TRBD1 might be the D (5 bases). Germline V CDR1 and CDR2: MDHEN, SYDVKM. The V end was cut by 10 bases, the J end by 3 bases, with 12 bases between. The CDR3 runs 12 residues. The CDR3 sequence: CAIRDSYTEAFF. DNA for the CDR3: TGTGCCATCCGAGACAGTTACACTGAAGCTTTCTTT.

There are many counts of this clonotype. The chain couples TRBV20-1 to TRBJ1-1; tentatively, D is TRBD1 (5 bases). The V end was cut by 5 bases, the J end by 0 bases, with 10 bases between. The germline gives CDR1 DFQATT, CDR2 SNEGSKA (reference sequence). CDR3 length: 13 residues. The chain's CDR3 is CSASRDLNTEAFF. The CDR3 nucleotides read TGCAGTGCTTCGCGGGACCTGAACACTGAAGCTTTCTTT.

This clonotype was observed a few times. The chain carries TRBV11-2 and TRBJ1-3; tentatively, D is TRBD1 (6 bases). V dropped 3 bases and J dropped 0 bases, with 12 bases sitting between them. The germline V gene has CDR1 SGHAT and CDR2 FQNNGV. The CDR3 sequence is 16 residues long. The CDR3 sequence: CASSFTRGHSGNTIYF. CDR3 nucleotides: TGTGCCAGCAGCTTTACCAGGGGACACTCTGGAAACACCATATATTTT.

The sample holds a few counts of this clonotype. The chain carries TRBV3-1 and TRBJ2-1, with 8 bases that match TRBD2. Germline V gene data show CDR1 as LGHDT and CDR2 as YNNKEL (reference sequence). This CDR3 has 12 residues. V dropped 4 bases and J dropped 9; count of bases not matched to a gene: 2. Written as DNA, the CDR3 is TGTGCCAGCAGCCGGGCGGGGGGTGAGCAGTTCTTC. Translation: CASSRAGGEQFF.

Ten or more counts support this clonotype. The gene calls are TRBV20-1 and TRBJ2-7, with D possibly being TRBD2 (6 bases). CDR1 and CDR2 from the germline V gene are DFQATT and SNEGSKA (reference sequence). Trimming took 4 bases from V and 0 from J, leaving 10 bases between them. The CDR3 runs to 13 residues. CDR3 loop: CSATSVSSYEQYF. Here the CDR3 DNA reads TGCAGTGCTACTAGCGTCAGCTCCTACGAGCAGTACTTC.

This clonotype was counted between two and nine times. The V and J genes are TRBV6-5 and TRBJ1-1; TRBD1 aligns across 9 bases. CDR1 is MNHEY and CDR2 is SVGAGI in the germline V gene. This CDR3 is 15 amino acids long. J was trimmed by 4 bases and V by 2 bases; bases with no gene match: 5. CDR3 sequence reads: CASSYKATGGTEAFF. CDR3 in DNA: TGTGCCAGCAGTTACAAGGCGACAGGGGGCACTGAAGCTTTCTTT.

This clonotype was seen many times. The V gene is TRBV27, the J gene TRBJ2-1; 14 positions match TRBD2. Germline V CDR1 and CDR2: MNHEY, SMNVEV (reference sequence). This CDR3 comprises 18 residues. V dropped 4 bases and J dropped 5; count of bases not matched to a gene: 10. CDR3 residues: CASSSGRLAGGRHNEQFF. The CDR3 DNA reads TGTGCCAGCAGTTCAGGGAGACTAGCGGGAGGGCGCCACAATGAGCAGTTCTTC.

This clonotype came up many times. The chain recombines TRBV12-3 or TRBV12-4 with TRBJ2-1, with TRBD2 identical over 11 bases. This CDR3 has 16 amino acids. V trimming: 3 bases; J trimming: 4 bases; junction bases outside the gene matches: 5. The CDR3 bases are TGTGCCAGCAGTTTTCTAGCGGGAGGTGGGTACAATGAGCAGTTCTTC. Its translation is CASSFLAGGGYNEQFF.

On this clonotype: A much larger clonotype is one base distant, so this may be a read error. This chain uses TRBV11-3 with TRBJ2-2; tentative D call: TRBD1 (6 bases). The germline CDR1 and CDR2 sequences are SGHNT and YENEEA. CDR3 size: 17 residues. The CDR3, as DNA: TGTGCCAGCAGCCCCGTCCCGGGACATACAAACACCAGGGAGCTGTTTTTT. Translation: CASSPVPGHTNTRELFF.

This clonotype turned up a few times. The chain couples TRBV5-1 to TRBJ2-7; no clear D. The germline V gene has CDR1 SGHRS and CDR2 YFSETQ. The ends were cut back, 0 bases at V and 6 bases at J, with 25 bases in the middle. The CDR3 consists of 18 residues. The CDR3 DNA follows: TGCGCCAGCAGCTTGGCCAAAATGTACCCACGCGCAGGTGGCGAGCAGTACTTC. As protein: CASSLAKMYPRAGGEQYF.

The table lists this clonotype with a few counts. The chain is built from TRBV6-1 and TRBJ2-2, with D perhaps matching TRBD1 or TRBD2 (5 bases each). V gave up 6 bases and J gave up 6 bases, with 20 bases separating them. From germline, CDR1 is MNHNS and CDR2 SASEGT. CDR3 length equals 16 residues. This chain's CDR3 is CASSQPPGRRPGELFF. The CDR3 nucleotides are TGTGCCAGCAGCCAGCCCCCGGGGCGGAGGCCCGGGGAGCTGTTTTTT.

This clonotype was recorded at least ten times. CDR3 in DNA: TGTGCCAGCAGCCAGAGGCGGGAAACAGATACGCAGTATTTT. Its translation: CASSQRRETDTQYF. The chain employs TRBV3-1 and TRBJ2-3; D perhaps matches TRBD2 (6 bases). This CDR3 spans 14 amino acids. Germline-derived CDR1 and CDR2 are LGHDT and YNNKEL (reference sequence). Trimming cost V 3 bases and J 3 bases, with 10 bases left between them.

This clonotype has at least ten counts. The chain carries TRBV18 and TRBJ1-2; a weak D match, TRBD1 (5 bases). The V gene lost 3 bases and the J gene lost 4 bases, with 18 bases spanning the gap. CDR1 is KGHSH, CDR2 LQKENI, per germline. CDR3 length equals 16 residues. The CDR3 sequence is CASSPDSEGRGYGYTF. The CDR3 nucleotides read TGTGCCAGCTCACCCGACTCCGAGGGGAGAGGCTATGGCTACACCTTC.

At least ten counts were recorded for this clonotype. V is TRBV10-3 and J is TRBJ2-7, with 9 bases lining up with TRBD1. The J segment lost 3 bases and the V segment lost 0 bases, leaving 6 bases of the junction unmatched. CDR1 ENHRY and CDR2 SYGVKD come from the germline V gene. The CDR3 sequence is 16 residues long. The CDR3 is CAISESGGQGNYEQYF. The DNA of the CDR3 is TGTGCCATCAGTGAGTCCGGTGGACAGGGGAACTACGAGCAGTACTTC.

This clonotype showed up just a few times. This rearrangement joins TRBV27 to TRBJ1-4; D is unresolved. The germline V and J ends were trimmed by 3 bases and 3 bases, with 14 bases remaining between them. Germline CDR1 and CDR2: MNHEY and SMNVEV (reference sequence). The CDR3 spans 16 residues. Here the CDR3 reads CASSFEGDTSNEKLFF. The CDR3 DNA is TGTGCCAGCAGTTTTGAGGGAGATACTTCTAATGAAAAACTGTTTTTT.

A few counts support this clonotype. This may be a read error, as it is one base from a much larger clone. The rearrangement joins TRBV11-2 to TRBJ2-4; tentative D call: TRBD2 (6 bases). Germline CDR1 SGHAT, CDR2 FQNNGV. V shed 5 bases and J shed 11 bases, with 19 bases lying between them. CDR3 size: 14 residues. CDR3 DNA: TGTGCCAGCAGCCGACAGCTGGAGGGCGCGGTTCAGTACTTC. This sequence encodes CASSRQLEGAVQYF.

Ten or more counts support this clonotype. CDR3 loop: CASSLPRAGVEAFF. In nucleotides, the CDR3 is TGTGCCAGCAGCTTGCCCAGGGCGGGAGTTGAAGCTTTCTTT. The chain recombines TRBV11-2 with TRBJ1-1; D might be TRBD1 (5 bases). V was clipped by 3 bases and J by 7 bases, with 15 bases between them. The CDR3 is 14 residues long. Per the germline V gene, CDR1 is SGHAT and CDR2 is FQNNGV.

V usage is TRBV19 and J usage is TRBJ2-1; TRBD2 aligns across 11 bases. Germline V gene lookup returns CDR1 LNHDA and CDR2 SQIVND (reference sequence). This CDR3 contains 17 residues. Trimming removed 6 bases from V and 1 base from J; junction bases left unmatched: 8. The CDR3 region has the DNA TGTGCCAGTAGCCTTGGACTAGCGGGTCCTTCCTACAATGAGCAGTTCTTC. Translation: CASSLGLAGPSYNEQFF.

This clonotype was seen at least ten times. The chain recombines TRBV30 with TRBJ1-5; 7 positions match TRBD1. This CDR3 is 16 amino acids long. Trimming removed 1 base from V and 7 bases from J; junction bases left unmatched: 13. The germline V gene encodes CDR1 GTSNPN and CDR2 SVGIG (reference sequence). The CDR3 bases are TGTGCCTGGAGTGGGGGGGAACCGGGACAGACACAGCCCCAGCATTTT. Protein sequence: CAWSGGEPGQTQPQHF.

This clonotype was detected ten times or more. This chain uses TRBV2 with TRBJ2-7, with D perhaps matching TRBD1 (8 bases). This CDR3 comprises 15 residues. From germline, CDR1 is SNHLY and CDR2 FYNNEI. V was cut by 0 bases and J by 5 bases, with 14 bases left in between. CDR3 in DNA: TGTGCCAGCAGTGAAGCTACAGGGGGGGGTAACGAGCAGTACTTC. This codes for CASSEATGGGNEQYF.

This clonotype occurred many times. The genes are TRBV12-3 or TRBV12-4 and TRBJ1-2; D is possibly TRBD1 (6 bases). V lost 6 bases to trimming and J lost 8 bases, with 19 bases between them. The CDR3 is made up of 14 amino acids. This chain's CDR3 is CASRTQGDDGGYTF. CDR3 DNA: TGTGCCAGCAGGACACAGGGCGATGATGGCGGCTACACCTTC.

As to this clonotype: This may be a read error: a much more frequent sequence differs by one nucleotide. V and J are TRBV5-1 and TRBJ2-2, with a possible D match to TRBD1 (6 bases). The CDR3 extends over 15 amino acids. Trimming removed 0 bases from V and 4 bases from J, with 10 bases in between. From germline, CDR1 is SGHRS and CDR2 YFSETQ. The CDR3 DNA reads as TGCGCCAGCAGCTTGGCCGCACAGGGCACCGGGGAGCTGTTTTTT. Amino acid sequence: CASSLAAQGTGELFF.

V gene TRBV18 combines with J gene TRBJ2-2; D is ambiguous. Trimming removed 1 base from V and 2 bases from J, with 11 bases in between. The CDR3 is 16 residues long. Per germline, CDR1 KGHSH and CDR2 LQKENI. CDR3 bases: TGTGCCAGCTCACCACAGAGATTATCTAACACCGGGGAGCTGTTTTTT. As protein: CASSPQRLSNTGELFF.

Points on this clonotype: One junction end does not reproduce the germline sequence, and a read error may be involved. This chain joins TRBV18 and TRBJ2-1; tentative D call: TRBD1 (6 bases). CDR1 is KGHSH, CDR2 LQKENI, per germline. This CDR3 comprises 13 residues. CDR3 sequence reads: CAGSPIPGDEQFF. CDR3 DNA: TGTGCCGGCTCACCAATCCCAGGGGATGAGCAGTTCTTC.

The chain carries TRBV6-1 and TRBJ1-5; a weak D match, TRBD1 (6 bases). Germline CDR1 MNHNS, CDR2 SASEGT. This CDR3 spans 16 amino acids. V lost 6 bases, J lost 1 base, and 16 bases lay in between. CDR3 sequence: CASSNGGAPSNQPQHF. In DNA form, the CDR3 reads TGTGCCAGCAGCAACGGGGGGGCGCCGAGCAATCAGCCCCAGCATTTT.